This TCR beta chain was observed in a study of blood T cell repertoires in COVID-19. Study in general: Samples came from the United States, Italy and Spain, spanning acute and convalescent COVID-19. T cells, B-cell-depleted T cells, or PBMCs provided the cDNA or gDNA that served as material.

Germline V lookup: CDR1 LNHDA, CDR2 SQIVND (reference sequence). Trimming cost V 3 bases and J 5 bases, with 8 bases left between them. There are 13 residues in the CDR3. In the study's own analysis: Researchers report that nucleated cell counts were estimated from reference gene primer amplification. Only in-frame clones appear in the TCRdb table, and some are missing; sequencing was by immunoSEQ multiplex PCR. V and J calls and clone size are copied from that table; D and trimming were computed from the DNA. The data hold under 300,000 clones, with about 88% observed a single time. The sequenced material came from peripheral blood. The genes are TRBV19 and TRBJ1-5, with D possibly TRBD1 on 5 matching bases. The sequence was obtained from a man between 18 and 35 years old with active or convalescent COVID-19. CDR3 loop: CASSMTRDQPQHF. CDR3 nucleotides: TGTGCCAGTAGTATGACCAGGGATCAGCCCCAGCATTTT.